A selection of T cell receptor beta chains follows, all from one sample in a study of blood T cells in healthy people across ages. One entry per CDR3 protein results from TCRdb running MiXCR on the 5' RACE reads. The sample has roughly 1.7 million distinct CDR3 sequences, about 32% seen once. What was sequenced was blood. The receptors were sampled from a woman aged 25 to 39 in good health. The CDR3 runs from the conserved cysteine through the conserved F or W. Fields, in order: clone size, D gene, J gene, V gene, CDR3 protein, CDR3 DNA. A D gene is named only where the DNA matches it firmly. Rows give clone size only sometimes, using once, few, many, or a class for an expanded clone.

clone_size: many; d_call: -; j_call: TRBJ2-7; v_call: TRBV20-1; cdr3_aa: CSARKRGSSYEQYF; cdr3_nt: TGCAGTGCTAGGAAACGGGGGAGCTCCTACGAGCAGTACTTC
clone_size: -; d_call: -; j_call: TRBJ1-2; v_call: TRBV9; cdr3_aa: CASSPNVGANYGYTF; cdr3_nt: TGTGCCAGCAGCCCGAATGTGGGGGCTAACTATGGCTACACCTTC
clone_size: few; d_call: TRBD1; j_call: TRBJ2-7; v_call: TRBV20-1; cdr3_aa: CSARPQGRPHYEQYF; cdr3_nt: TGCAGTGCTAGGCCACAGGGGCGGCCGCACTACGAGCAGTACTTC
clone_size: few; d_call: -; j_call: TRBJ2-7; v_call: TRBV6-5; cdr3_aa: CASSAGGEYEQYF; cdr3_nt: TGTGCCAGCAGCGCGGGTGGAGAATACGAGCAGTACTTC
clone_size: -; d_call: -; j_call: TRBJ2-2; v_call: TRBV12-3/TRBV12-4; cdr3_aa: CASSGRTVITGELFF; cdr3_nt: TGTGCCAGCAGTGGGAGGACAGTGATCACCGGGGAGCTGTTTTTT
clone_size: few; d_call: -; j_call: TRBJ1-5; v_call: TRBV5-1; cdr3_aa: CASSSGPGEGQPQHF; cdr3_nt: TGCGCCAGCAGCTCGGGACCAGGGGAGGGGCAGCCCCAGCATTTT
clone_size: many; d_call: -; j_call: TRBJ2-5; v_call: TRBV29-1; cdr3_aa: CSVRGLETQYF; cdr3_nt: TGCAGCGTTCGGGGGTTAGAGACCCAGTACTTC
clone_size: few; d_call: -; j_call: TRBJ2-5; v_call: TRBV6-1; cdr3_aa: CASSEDTGTDQETQYF; cdr3_nt: TGTGCCAGCAGTGAGGATACCGGGACTGACCAAGAGACCCAGTACTTC
clone_size: -; d_call: -; j_call: TRBJ1-5; v_call: TRBV5-1; cdr3_aa: CTSSLAGGFNQPQHF; cdr3_nt: TGCACCAGCAGCTTGGCCGGGGGTTTCAATCAGCCCCAGCATTTT
clone_size: -; d_call: TRBD2; j_call: TRBJ2-7; v_call: TRBV9; cdr3_aa: CASSVTASGSYEQYF; cdr3_nt: TGTGCCAGCAGCGTAACGGCTAGCGGGAGCTACGAGCAGTACTTC
clone_size: few; d_call: TRBD1; j_call: TRBJ2-7; v_call: TRBV11-2; cdr3_aa: CASSLRRAGGDEQYF; cdr3_nt: TGTGCCAGCAGCTTACGAAGGGCAGGGGGTGACGAGCAGTACTTC
clone_size: once; d_call: -; j_call: TRBJ2-5; v_call: TRBV6-1; cdr3_aa: CASSPMGRTEETQYF; cdr3_nt: TGTGCCAGCAGTCCAATGGGCCGGACAGAAGAGACCCAGTACTTC
clone_size: -; d_call: -; j_call: TRBJ2-3; v_call: TRBV20-1; cdr3_aa: CSARVGRSTDTQYF; cdr3_nt: TGCAGTGCTAGAGTGGGACGATCCACAGATACGCAGTATTTT
clone_size: -; d_call: -; j_call: TRBJ2-3; v_call: TRBV18; cdr3_aa: CASSPIVKDTQYF; cdr3_nt: TGTGCCAGCTCACCCATAGTAAAAGATACGCAGTATTTT
clone_size: -; d_call: -; j_call: TRBJ2-7; v_call: TRBV4-1; cdr3_aa: CASSLDRGTRYYEQYF; cdr3_nt: TGCGCCAGCAGCCTGGATAGGGGGACTCGATACTACGAGCAGTACTTC
clone_size: -; d_call: -; j_call: TRBJ2-3; v_call: TRBV10-3; cdr3_aa: CAISPRADTQYF; cdr3_nt: TGTGCCATCAGCCCCCGAGCAGATACGCAGTATTTT
clone_size: few; d_call: TRBD1; j_call: TRBJ2-3; v_call: TRBV7-6; cdr3_aa: CASSLSRTGPSADTQYF; cdr3_nt: TGTGCCAGCAGCTTATCTAGGACAGGTCCATCGGCAGATACGCAGTATTTT
clone_size: few; d_call: -; j_call: TRBJ2-5; v_call: TRBV4-1; cdr3_aa: CASSPRGGTLQETQYF; cdr3_nt: TGCGCCAGCAGCCCAAGAGGCGGGACACTACAAGAGACCCAGTACTTC
clone_size: few; d_call: -; j_call: TRBJ2-5; v_call: TRBV5-6; cdr3_aa: CASSPASESGAETQYF; cdr3_nt: TGTGCCAGCAGCCCAGCCTCGGAGTCAGGGGCAGAGACCCAGTACTTC
clone_size: many; d_call: -; j_call: TRBJ2-3; v_call: TRBV5-1; cdr3_aa: CASSLEVLRDTQYF; cdr3_nt: TGCGCCAGCAGCTTGGAGGTGCTCAGGGATACGCAGTATTTT
clone_size: many; d_call: TRBD2; j_call: TRBJ2-3; v_call: TRBV5-1; cdr3_aa: CASSDGLAVDTQYF; cdr3_nt: TGCGCCAGCAGCGATGGACTAGCGGTAGATACGCAGTATTTT
clone_size: few; d_call: -; j_call: TRBJ2-7; v_call: TRBV20-1; cdr3_aa: CSARASLYSYEQYF; cdr3_nt: TGCAGTGCTAGAGCTTCCTTATACTCCTACGAGCAGTACTTC
clone_size: -; d_call: TRBD1; j_call: TRBJ1-4; v_call: TRBV4-1; cdr3_aa: CASSQEQGANEKLFF; cdr3_nt: TGCGCCAGCAGCCAGGAACAGGGGGCTAATGAAAAACTGTTTTTT
clone_size: -; d_call: TRBD1; j_call: TRBJ1-4; v_call: TRBV7-8; cdr3_aa: CASSSARTGSELFF; cdr3_nt: TGTGCCAGCAGCTCAGCACGGACAGGGTCGGAACTGTTTTTT
clone_size: few; d_call: -; j_call: TRBJ2-7; v_call: TRBV15; cdr3_aa: CATSRDPATHYEQYF; cdr3_nt: TGTGCCACCAGCAGAGATCCAGCGACTCACTACGAGCAGTACTTC
clone_size: few; d_call: -; j_call: TRBJ1-5; v_call: TRBV6-1; cdr3_aa: CASRISGINQPQHF; cdr3_nt: TGTGCCAGCAGAATTTCAGGGATCAATCAGCCCCAGCATTTT
clone_size: -; d_call: -; j_call: TRBJ2-3; v_call: TRBV6-2/TRBV6-3; cdr3_aa: CASSSGTLITDTQYF; cdr3_nt: TGTGCCAGCAGTTCCGGGACATTGATTACAGATACGCAGTATTTT
clone_size: few; d_call: -; j_call: TRBJ2-5; v_call: TRBV6-2/TRBV6-3; cdr3_aa: CASSYWRGEQYF; cdr3_nt: TGTGCCAGCAGTTACTGGAGGGGTGAGCAGTACTTC
clone_size: -; d_call: -; j_call: TRBJ2-5; v_call: TRBV2; cdr3_aa: CASSEVGRGKETQYF; cdr3_nt: TGTGCCAGCAGTGAGGTGGGAAGGGGTAAAGAGACCCAGTACTTC
clone_size: -; d_call: TRBD1; j_call: TRBJ1-4; v_call: TRBV20-1; cdr3_aa: CSARTQDPRTGYSLGEKLFF; cdr3_nt: TGCAGTGCTAGAACGCAAGATCCTCGGACAGGTTACTCTCTAGGTGAAAAACTGTTTTTT
clone_size: -; d_call: -; j_call: TRBJ2-1; v_call: TRBV29-1; cdr3_aa: CSVGTNLYNEQFF; cdr3_nt: TGCAGTGTTGGCACTAACCTCTACAATGAGCAGTTCTTC
clone_size: many; d_call: TRBD2; j_call: TRBJ2-7; v_call: TRBV4-2; cdr3_aa: CASSQTSGNAYEQYF; cdr3_nt: TGTGCCAGCAGCCAGACTAGCGGGAACGCCTACGAGCAGTACTTC
clone_size: many; d_call: TRBD1; j_call: TRBJ2-1; v_call: TRBV4-2; cdr3_aa: CASTPTGGSYNEQFF; cdr3_nt: TGTGCCAGCACCCCGACAGGGGGGTCCTACAATGAGCAGTTCTTC
clone_size: -; d_call: TRBD2; j_call: TRBJ2-5; v_call: TRBV4-1; cdr3_aa: CASSQEVTETSKETQYF; cdr3_nt: TGCGCCAGCAGCCAAGAGGTAACCGAGACTAGCAAAGAGACCCAGTACTTC
clone_size: -; d_call: TRBD2; j_call: TRBJ2-1; v_call: TRBV7-2; cdr3_aa: CASSLGSGLAGGHSYNEQFF; cdr3_nt: TGTGCCAGCAGCTTAGGGTCGGGACTAGCGGGGGGACACTCCTACAATGAGCAGTTCTTC
clone_size: -; d_call: -; j_call: TRBJ2-3; v_call: TRBV9; cdr3_aa: CASSTHPGSYTQYF; cdr3_nt: TGTGCCAGCAGCACCCACCCTGGGTCCTATACGCAGTATTTT
clone_size: -; d_call: TRBD2; j_call: TRBJ2-3; v_call: TRBV20-1; cdr3_aa: CSARVSGGLAGATDTQYF; cdr3_nt: TGCAGTGCTAGAGTAAGCGGAGGACTAGCGGGAGCGACAGATACGCAGTATTTT
clone_size: -; d_call: -; j_call: TRBJ2-5; v_call: TRBV28; cdr3_aa: CASSFRLLGQETQYF; cdr3_nt: TGTGCCAGCAGTTTTCGACTCCTGGGGCAAGAGACCCAGTACTTC
clone_size: many; d_call: -; j_call: TRBJ2-3; v_call: TRBV5-1; cdr3_aa: CASSFTGNSDTQYF; cdr3_nt: TGCGCCAGCAGCTTCACGGGAAACTCAGATACGCAGTATTTT
clone_size: few; d_call: -; j_call: TRBJ2-7; v_call: TRBV20-1; cdr3_aa: CSARDLQGKREMQYF; cdr3_nt: TGCAGTGCTAGAGATTTGCAGGGGAAAAGGGAAATGCAGTACTTC
clone_size: -; d_call: -; j_call: TRBJ1-5; v_call: TRBV2; cdr3_aa: CVTAPGLSQPQHF; cdr3_nt: TGTGTCACAGCACCAGGGTTAAGTCAGCCCCAGCATTTT
clone_size: -; d_call: -; j_call: TRBJ2-3; v_call: TRBV6-1; cdr3_aa: CASSELGPLTDTQYF; cdr3_nt: TGTGCCAGCAGTGAATTGGGACCCCTCACAGATACGCAGTATTTT
clone_size: -; d_call: TRBD1; j_call: TRBJ1-5; v_call: TRBV12-3/TRBV12-4; cdr3_aa: CASSTQGALGQPQHF; cdr3_nt: TGTGCCAGCAGTACCCAGGGGGCCTTGGGTCAGCCCCAGCATTTT
clone_size: few; d_call: TRBD2; j_call: TRBJ2-3; v_call: TRBV20-1; cdr3_aa: CSAPPREGRVDTQYF; cdr3_nt: TGCAGTGCTCCCCCCCGGGAGGGCCGTGTAGATACGCAGTATTTT
clone_size: -; d_call: -; j_call: TRBJ2-1; v_call: TRBV11-2; cdr3_aa: CASSPAGGRSNEQFF; cdr3_nt: TGTGCCAGCAGCCCCGCCGGGGGCCGTAGCAATGAGCAGTTCTTC
clone_size: few; d_call: -; j_call: TRBJ2-1; v_call: TRBV5-1; cdr3_aa: CASSTNREKAYNEQFF; cdr3_nt: TGCGCCAGCAGCACTAACAGGGAAAAAGCCTACAATGAGCAGTTCTTC
clone_size: few; d_call: TRBD2; j_call: TRBJ2-7; v_call: TRBV4-1; cdr3_aa: CASSQHLAVEQYF; cdr3_nt: TGCGCCAGCAGCCAACATCTAGCGGTCGAGCAGTACTTC
clone_size: -; d_call: TRBD2; j_call: TRBJ2-5; v_call: TRBV28; cdr3_aa: CASSNSGIVGGVETQYF; cdr3_nt: TGTGCCAGCAGTAATAGCGGGATCGTGGGAGGGGTAGAGACCCAGTACTTC
clone_size: -; d_call: -; j_call: TRBJ2-1; v_call: TRBV6-2/TRBV6-3; cdr3_aa: CASSRGLAMLYNEQFF; cdr3_nt: TGTGCCAGCAGCCGAGGGCTAGCAATGCTCTACAATGAGCAGTTCTTC
clone_size: few; d_call: -; j_call: TRBJ2-7; v_call: TRBV4-2; cdr3_aa: CASSQESRYEQYF; cdr3_nt: TGTGCCAGCAGCCAAGAATCCCGTTACGAGCAGTACTTC
clone_size: -; d_call: TRBD1; j_call: TRBJ1-6; v_call: TRBV20-1; cdr3_aa: CSARDPTGGIDSPLHF; cdr3_nt: TGCAGTGCTAGAGATCCCACAGGGGGCATTGATTCACCCCTCCACTTT
clone_size: many; d_call: -; j_call: TRBJ2-2; v_call: TRBV4-2; cdr3_aa: CASSQVQGGTGELFF; cdr3_nt: TGTGCCAGCAGCCAAGTTCAGGGCGGTACCGGGGAGCTGTTTTTT
clone_size: -; d_call: -; j_call: TRBJ2-1; v_call: TRBV6-2/TRBV6-3; cdr3_aa: CASSIRGSEQFF; cdr3_nt: TGTGCCAGCTCGATTCGAGGATCTGAGCAGTTCTTC
clone_size: -; d_call: TRBD1; j_call: TRBJ1-2; v_call: TRBV15; cdr3_aa: CATSGTGGALGYTF; cdr3_nt: TGTGCCACCAGCGGGACAGGGGGCGCCCTTGGCTACACCTTC
clone_size: -; d_call: TRBD1; j_call: TRBJ1-2; v_call: TRBV28; cdr3_aa: CASSGRLVQGAGGYTF; cdr3_nt: TGTGCCAGCAGTGGAAGACTTGTACAGGGGGCAGGTGGCTACACCTTC
clone_size: -; d_call: -; j_call: TRBJ2-2; v_call: TRBV4-2; cdr3_aa: CASSQYTPGKTGELFF; cdr3_nt: TGTGCCAGCAGCCAGTACACGCCGGGCAAGACCGGGGAGCTGTTTTTT